The 22 T cell receptor beta chains below all came from one sample that was sequenced in a study of cytomegalovirus exposure and HLA in healthy donors. The PCR contained 60 Vbeta and 13 Jbeta primers. The assay was immunoSEQ multiplex PCR, and TCRdb's table has in-frame clones only and misses some. The sample yields approximately 100,000 clones, 75% seen once. Specimen: PBMCs. The receptors originated from a man between 45 and 60 years old in good health and CMV-seronegative.

The rearrangement links TRBV7-2 to TRBJ1-3; D is uncertain. CDR1 and CDR2 (germline): SGHTA, FQGNSA. The CDR3 loop spans 15 amino acids. With 9 bases removed from V and 0 bases from J, the gap between germline ends came to 15 bases. CDR3 sequence: CASTLNGISGNTIYF. CDR3 coding DNA: TGTGCCAGTACTCTAAACGGGATCTCTGGAAACACCATATATTTT.

This clone appeared once. This chain uses TRBV15 with TRBJ2-5; 7 positions agree with TRBD1. The CDR3 totals 15 residues. V gave up 5 bases and J gave up 2 bases; unmatched junction bases: 8. Germline assignment: CDR1 LNHNV and CDR2 YYDKDF (reference sequence). CDR3 residues: CATSGRQGRQETQYF. CDR3 nucleotide sequence: TGTGCCACCAGCGGACGACAGGGAAGACAAGAGACCCAGTACTTC.

A single count supports this clone. The rearrangement links TRBV11-3 to TRBJ1-2, with TRBD1 identical over 10 bases. Germline CDR1 and CDR2: SGHNT and YENEEA. CDR3 length: 16 amino acids. V trimming: 8 bases; J trimming: 4 bases; junction bases outside the gene matches: 13. For the CDR3, the DNA is TGTGCCAGCCCCAGAGGGGACAGGGGATCTCTCTATGGCTACACCTTC. It translates to CASPRGDRGSLYGYTF. The variable domain in full, with the rest retrieved from reference TRBV11-3 and TRBJ1-2, is EAGVVQSPRYKIIEKKQPVAFWCNPISGHNTLYWYLQNLGQGPELLIRYENEEAVDDSQLPKDRFSAERLKGVDSTLKIQPAELGDSAVYLCASPRGDRGSLYGYTFGSGTRLTVV.

V gene TRBV6-1 combines with J gene TRBJ2-3; maybe TRBD1 (6 bases). Between the trimmed V and J ends, which lost 7 bases and 0 bases, there was a span of 14 bases. CDR3 length: 15 amino acids. Germline CDR1 and CDR2: MNHNS and SASEGT. The CDR3 sequence: CASTERTGSTDTQYF. CDR3 DNA sequence: TGTGCCAGCACCGAACGCACAGGGAGCACAGATACGCAGTATTTT.

V gene TRBV27 combines with J gene TRBJ2-7; possible D gene TRBD1, 6 bases. The CDR3 totals 15 residues. Germline CDR1 and CDR2: MNHEY and SMNVEV (reference sequence). Trimming removed 2 bases at V and 4 bases at J, with 15 bases between. CDR3 sequence: CASSLDRNGGYEQYF. In nucleotides, the CDR3 is TGTGCCAGCAGTTTAGACAGGAATGGCGGGTACGAGCAGTACTTC.

The V and J genes are TRBV18 and TRBJ1-1, with 9 bases lining up with TRBD1. The length of the CDR3 is 13 residues. The V and J ends lost 3 bases and 7 bases, in that order; junction bases with no gene match: 3. Germline lookup yields CDR1 KGHSH and CDR2 LQKENI. This chain's CDR3 is CASSPDRGVEAFF. Written as DNA, the CDR3 is TGTGCCAGCTCACCCGACAGGGGGGTTGAAGCTTTCTTT. The whole variable domain, filled in from reference TRBV18 and TRBJ1-1, reads NAGVMQNPRHLVRRRGQEARLRCSPMKGHSHVYWYRQLPEEGLKFMVYLQKENIIDESGMPKERFSAEFPKEGPSILRIQQVVRGDSAAYFCASSPDRGVEAFFGQGTRLTVV.

V usage is TRBV4-2 and J usage is TRBJ1-6, with D maybe TRBD1 (6 bases). Germline loops: CDR1 LGHNA, CDR2 YNFKEQ. The CDR3 is made up of 18 amino acids. V lost 1 base to trimming and J lost 0 bases, with 13 bases between them. Here the CDR3 reads CASSQVNRVSSYNSPLHF. The CDR3 nucleotides read TGTGCCAGCAGCCAAGTAAACAGGGTTAGCTCCTATAATTCACCCCTCCACTTT.

The chain recombines TRBV6-1 with TRBJ2-7, with 8 bases lining up with TRBD2. Looked up from germline, CDR1 is MNHNS and CDR2 is SASEGT. V lost 7 bases, J lost 7 bases, and 12 bases stayed unmatched. This CDR3 is 14 amino acids long. For the CDR3, the DNA is TGTGCCAGCATTCGGTCGGGAGGGCCTCGGGAGCAGTACTTC. Translation gives CASIRSGGPREQYF.

V is TRBV10-2 and J is TRBJ2-1; 7 nucleotides match TRBD2. Germline values: CDR1 WSHSY, CDR2 SAAADI. The CDR3 length is 16 residues. V dropped 3 bases and J dropped 9; count of bases not matched to a gene: 14. Here the CDR3 DNA reads TGCGCCAGCAGTGACCCCGGACTAGTAAGCATCAGTGAGCAGTTCTTC. Translated: CASSDPGLVSISEQFF.

This chain connects TRBV7-2 to TRBJ1-2, with TRBD1 matching 9 bases. Germline lookup yields CDR1 SGHTA and CDR2 FQGNSA. The V segment lost 5 bases and the J segment 4 bases; nucleotides outside the gene matches: 5. This CDR3 contains 14 residues. CDR3 in DNA: TGTGCCAGCAGCACGGGACAGGGAGTCTATGGCTACACCTTC. This sequence encodes CASSTGQGVYGYTF.

The rearrangement links TRBV19 to TRBJ1-1; D possibly corresponds to TRBD1 (5 bases). The CDR3 loop spans 14 amino acids. Trimming pared 2 bases from V and 5 bases from J, leaving 12 bases between. CDR1 and CDR2 from the germline V gene are LNHDA and SQIVND (reference sequence). The CDR3 spells CASSIQGKGTEAFF. DNA for the CDR3: TGTGCCAGTAGTATACAGGGAAAGGGGACTGAAGCTTTCTTT.

This clone has only one observation. The chain joins TRBV5-1 to TRBJ1-1, with TRBD1 matching over 8 bases. CDR1 and CDR2 from the germline V gene are SGHRS and YFSETQ. The CDR3 covers 15 residues. The V segment lost 3 bases and the J segment 3 bases; nucleotides outside the gene matches: 7. The CDR3 loop reads CASSSRQGRYTEAFF. In DNA form, the CDR3 reads TGCGCCAGCAGCTCCAGACAGGGGAGGTACACTGAAGCTTTCTTT.

The chain links TRBV7-3 to TRBJ1-2, with D possibly being TRBD1 (6 bases). Trimming stripped 6 bases from V and 4 bases from J, with 12 bases between. CDR3 size: 13 residues. Per germline, CDR1 SGHTA and CDR2 FQGTGA. This chain's CDR3 is CASRRGMFYGYTF. The CDR3 coding sequence is TGTGCCAGCAGAAGGGGGATGTTCTATGGCTACACCTTC.

The V and J genes are TRBV29-1 and TRBJ2-3, with TRBD1 identical over 10 bases. Per germline, CDR1 SQVTM and CDR2 ANQGSEA. The ends lost 6 bases at V and 2 bases at J; junction bases unmatched: 2. This CDR3 spans 13 amino acids. The CDR3, as DNA: TGCAGCGTGGGACAGGGGCTCACAGATACGCAGTATTTT. Protein sequence: CSVGQGLTDTQYF.

This chain joins TRBV18 and TRBJ1-1, with D possibly TRBD1 on 5 matching bases. Germline V CDR1 and CDR2: KGHSH, LQKENI. CDR3 size: 15 residues. Trimming left V 3 bases short and J 4 bases short, with 15 bases between. CDR3 in DNA: TGTGCCAGCTCACCTCCCCTGGGGGGAAGCACTGAAGCTTTCTTT. Amino acid sequence: CASSPPLGGSTEAFF. The full variable domain, in which reference TRBV18 and TRBJ1-1 provide the parts outside the CDR3, is NAGVMQNPRHLVRRRGQEARLRCSPMKGHSHVYWYRQLPEEGLKFMVYLQKENIIDESGMPKERFSAEFPKEGPSILRIQQVVRGDSAAYFCASSPPLGGSTEAFFGQGTRLTVV.

Regarding this clone: Other DNA sequences in the same sample also yield this CDR3. The chain has TRBV7-9 and TRBJ1-1; 9 bases agree with TRBD1. V lost 3 bases to trimming and J lost 4 bases; unmatched junction nucleotides: 0. The CDR3 consists of 13 residues. Germline values: CDR1 SEHNR, CDR2 FQNEAQ (reference sequence). CDR3 nucleotides: TGTGCCAGCAGCTTGACAGGGGGCACTGAAGCTTTCTTT. Translation: CASSLTGGTEAFF.

This clone has only a few counts. The gene calls are TRBV19 and TRBJ2-7; possibly TRBD1 for D (6 bases). Germline V gene sequence: CDR1 LNHDA, CDR2 SQIVND (reference sequence). The V end was cut by 6 bases, the J end by 5 bases, with 17 bases between. This CDR3 is built from 14 residues. CDR3 loop: CASRTRGHRNEQYF. In DNA, the CDR3 is TGTGCCAGTAGGACCAGGGGCCATAGGAACGAGCAGTACTTC.

On this clone: One end of the junction fails to match germline, which may point to a read error. The V and J genes are TRBV7-9 and TRBJ1-4, with D possibly matching TRBD1 (6 bases). This CDR3 is 15 amino acids long. CDR1 is SEHNR, CDR2 FQNEAQ, per germline (reference sequence). CDR3 DNA: TGTTCCAGCAACCTCGGGGGGGGCGTTGGTGAAAAACTGTTTTTT. Its translation is CSSNLGGGVGEKLFF.

The genes are TRBV5-1 and TRBJ2-1, with 9 bases identical to TRBD2. V was pared by 4 bases and J by 7 bases, with 9 bases of the junction left unmatched. CDR1 and CDR2 from the germline V gene are SGHRS and YFSETQ. This CDR3 region has 15 residues. The CDR3 spells CASSPSSGARNEQFF. As DNA, the CDR3 is TGCGCCAGCAGCCCATCTAGCGGGGCAAGGAATGAGCAGTTCTTC.

The chain carries TRBV6-1 and TRBJ2-7; D perhaps matches TRBD2 (7 bases). Germline CDR1 is MNHNS and CDR2 is SASEGT. V lost 7 bases to trimming and J lost 4 bases, with 20 bases between them. The CDR3 consists of 15 residues. The CDR3 sequence: CASTLLGGGGYEQYF. The CDR3 nucleotides are TGTGCCAGCACTCTCCTGGGGGGGGGCGGTTACGAGCAGTACTTC.

This clone was found once. The V call is TRBV10-1, the J call TRBJ1-5; 7 nucleotides align to TRBD1. Germline CDR1 reads WNHNN; CDR2 reads SYGVQD (reference sequence). This CDR3 spans 17 amino acids. Unmatched junction bases numbered 15, after V lost 6 bases and J lost 4 bases. The CDR3 region has the DNA TGCGCCAGCAGGGACGAGAAGGGACAGTGCCCGAATCAGCCCCAGCATTTT. Translating it yields CASRDEKGQCPNQPQHF.

The chain couples TRBV5-3 to TRBJ2-7, with D possibly matching TRBD1 (5 bases). TRBV5-3 is assigned to the ORF class and has an uncertain function. Trimming left V 1 base short and J 0 bases short, with 14 bases between. This CDR3 contains 16 residues. CDR3 loop: CARSLSTADSSYEQYF. The CDR3, as DNA: TGTGCCAGAAGCTTGTCGACAGCTGATAGCTCCTACGAGCAGTACTTC.